This T cell receptor (beta chain) appears in the sequencing data of a study of T cell repertoires in cytomegalovirus infection (dated by TCRdb to between 2018 and 2021). Background for the entire study: The HLA type of each donor mattered for the analysis, because public TCR beta signatures pointed to carriage of CMV infection along with the matching HLA type. General conclusions and limits of the study: Cumulative frequency of public TCR beta family members discriminated carriers of CMV infection plus the relevant HLA type in this cohort and an independent roughly 320-donor cohort. The ex vivo response was dominated by HLA-C-restricted CMV-specific TCR beta clonotypes, which also provided the single most frequent clonotype in two of eight donors.

This clonotype was recorded a few times. Its specific antigen is unknown. No base qualities exist here, and no much larger clone lies one base off it. Looking up the germline V gene (reference sequence) yields CDR1 SGHNT and CDR2 YYREEE. The junction shows trimming of 2 bases on V and 6 bases on J, plus 14 bases between the germline ends. The CDR3 measures 14 amino acids from cysteine to phenylalanine. Just the 42-base CDR3 DNA is kept, in frame starting at base 1. Sequenced using an Illumina HiSeq 1500. The raw public data were reprocessed by TCRdb itself: fastp quality trimming at Q25, MiXCR clonotype calling, in-frame beta chains only. Entries are consolidated by CDR3 protein sequence, retaining the most common genes and DNA. For this sample the table gives fewer than 200,000 distinct CDR3 sequences, of which 14% were detected only once. The biggest ten clones account for roughly a quarter of the sample.

This clonotype originated in a human donor in good health (CMV status not recorded). Some clones in this sample may be carry-over from other donors' samples. This sequence uses TRBV5-4 and TRBJ1-1; the D region possibly corresponds to TRBD1 (5 bases align). The sample was PBMCs. Here the CDR3 is given as CASSLRRTSPEAFF. The nucleotides are TGTGCCAGCAGCTTAAGAAGGACAAGTCCTGAAGCTTTCTTT.